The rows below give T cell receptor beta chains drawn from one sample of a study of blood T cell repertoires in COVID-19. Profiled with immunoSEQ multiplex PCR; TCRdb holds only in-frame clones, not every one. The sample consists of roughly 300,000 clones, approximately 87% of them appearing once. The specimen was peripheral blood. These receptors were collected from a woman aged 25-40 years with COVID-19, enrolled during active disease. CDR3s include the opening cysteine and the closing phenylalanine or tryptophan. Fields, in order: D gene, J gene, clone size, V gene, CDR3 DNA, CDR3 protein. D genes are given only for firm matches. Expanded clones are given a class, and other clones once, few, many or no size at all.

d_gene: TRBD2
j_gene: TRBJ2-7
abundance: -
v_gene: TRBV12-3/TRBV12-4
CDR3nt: TGTGCCAGCAGCCCGACTAGCAACTACGAGCAGTACTTC
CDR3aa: CASSPTSNYEQYF

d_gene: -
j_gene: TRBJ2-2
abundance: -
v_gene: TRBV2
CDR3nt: TGTGCCAGCATTAGGACTCTCGCGAACACCGGGGAGCTGTTTTTT
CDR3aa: CASIRTLANTGELFF

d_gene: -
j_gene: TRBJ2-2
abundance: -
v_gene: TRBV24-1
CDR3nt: TGTGCCACCAGTGATGGGGCAGGGCCTTACACCGGGGAGCTGTTTTTT
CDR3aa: CATSDGAGPYTGELFF

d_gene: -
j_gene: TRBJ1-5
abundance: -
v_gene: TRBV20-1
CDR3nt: TGCAGTGCTATTGAGAGGGGCAATCAGCCCCAGCATTTT
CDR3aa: CSAIERGNQPQHF

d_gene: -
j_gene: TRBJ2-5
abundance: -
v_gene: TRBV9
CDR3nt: TGTGCCAGCAGCGTAGGGGGGGTCATGTACCAAGAGACCCAGTACTTC
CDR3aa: CASSVGGVMYQETQYF

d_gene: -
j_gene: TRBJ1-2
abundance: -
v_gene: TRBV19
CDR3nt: TGTGCCAGTAGTCCCAGTCGCTCTAACTATGGCTACACCTTC
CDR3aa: CASSPSRSNYGYTF

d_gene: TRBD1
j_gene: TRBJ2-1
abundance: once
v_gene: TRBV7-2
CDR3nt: TGTGCCAGCAGCTCACCGGGACAGGGTAACAATGAGCAGTTCTTC
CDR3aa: CASSSPGQGNNEQFF

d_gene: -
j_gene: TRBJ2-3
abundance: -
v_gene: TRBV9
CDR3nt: TGTGCCAGCAGCGTACAGGACACAGATACGCAGTATTTT
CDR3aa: CASSVQDTDTQYF

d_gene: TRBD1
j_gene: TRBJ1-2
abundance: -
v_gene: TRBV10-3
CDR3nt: TGTGCCATCAGTGACAGGGGGGACTATGGCTACACCTTC
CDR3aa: CAISDRGDYGYTF

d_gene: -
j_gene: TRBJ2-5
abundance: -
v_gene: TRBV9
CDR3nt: TGTGCCAGCAGCGTAGTAGTAGTGGGAGGAGGCTTGCTAGTAGTGGTAGAGACCCAGTACTTC
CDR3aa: CASSVVVVGGGLLVVVETQYF

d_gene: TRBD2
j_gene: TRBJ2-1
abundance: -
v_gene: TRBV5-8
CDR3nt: TGTGCCAGCAGCCCCGGACTAGCGGGGAGGCATGAGCAGTTCTTC
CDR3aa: CASSPGLAGRHEQFF

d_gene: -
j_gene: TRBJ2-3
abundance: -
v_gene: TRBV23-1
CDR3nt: TGCGCCAGCAGTCACTTGTCCCCCCGGGACAACGCAGATACGCAGTATTTT
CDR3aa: CASSHLSPRDNADTQYF

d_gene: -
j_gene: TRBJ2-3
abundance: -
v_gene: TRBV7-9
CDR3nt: TGTGCCAGCAGCTTTGGGCAAGGCGGGGTGAGGAATACGCAGTATTTT
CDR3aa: CASSFGQGGVRNTQYF

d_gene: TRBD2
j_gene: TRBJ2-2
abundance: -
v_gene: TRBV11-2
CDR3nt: TGTGCCAGCAGCTTACGGGTCCCGACTAGCCCGAACACCGGGGAGCTGTTTTTT
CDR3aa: CASSLRVPTSPNTGELFF

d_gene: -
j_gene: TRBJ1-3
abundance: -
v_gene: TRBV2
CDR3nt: TGTGCCAGCAGTGAAGGCGGGTCTGGAAACACCATATATTTT
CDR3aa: CASSEGGSGNTIYF

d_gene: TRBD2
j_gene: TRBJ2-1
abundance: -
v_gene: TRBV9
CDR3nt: TGTGCCAGCAGCGTAAATCCCGGGGGGATAATCAATGAGCAGTTCTTC
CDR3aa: CASSVNPGGIINEQFF

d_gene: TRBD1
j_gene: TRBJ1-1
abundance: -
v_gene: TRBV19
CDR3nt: TGTGCCAGTAGGACAGGGGTGAACACTGAAGCTTTCTTT
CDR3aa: CASRTGVNTEAFF

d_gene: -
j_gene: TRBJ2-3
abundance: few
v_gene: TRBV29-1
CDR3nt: TGCAGCGGCTATTTCGGAGATACGCAGTATTTT
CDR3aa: CSGYFGDTQYF

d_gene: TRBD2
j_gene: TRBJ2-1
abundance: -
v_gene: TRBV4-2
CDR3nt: TGTGCCAGCAGCCAAGATGTATGGGGAGGACTAGAGGTCGTGGGGGTTGGGTACAATGAGCAGTTCTTC
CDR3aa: CASSQDVWGGLEVVGVGYNEQFF

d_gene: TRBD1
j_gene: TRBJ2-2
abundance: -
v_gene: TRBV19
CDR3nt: TGTGCCAGTAGGGGATCGGGACAGGGTAACACCGGGGAGCTGTTTTTT
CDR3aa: CASRGSGQGNTGELFF

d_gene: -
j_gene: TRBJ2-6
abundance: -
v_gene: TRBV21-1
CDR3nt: TGTGCCAGCCCAATCCCACAGGGGGTTAGATCTGGGGCCAACGTCCTGACTTTC
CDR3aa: CASPIPQGVRSGANVLTF

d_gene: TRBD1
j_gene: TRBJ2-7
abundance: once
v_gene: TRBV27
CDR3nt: TGTGCCAGCAGTTTAATGGGGACAGGGTACGAGCAGTACTTC
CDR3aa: CASSLMGTGYEQYF

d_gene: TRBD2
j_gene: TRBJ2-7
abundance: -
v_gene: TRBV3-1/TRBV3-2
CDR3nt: TGTGCCAGCAGCCTTAGGTTGGGGACTAGCTCCTACGAGCAGTACTTC
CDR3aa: CASSLRLGTSSYEQYF

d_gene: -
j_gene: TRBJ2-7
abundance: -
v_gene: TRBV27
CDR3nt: TGTGCCAGCAGTTGGGGGGGCGGCCCCTACGAGCAGTACTTC
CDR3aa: CASSWGGGPYEQYF

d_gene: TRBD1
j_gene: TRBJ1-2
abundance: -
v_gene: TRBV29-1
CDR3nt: TGCAGCGTACAGATACAGGGGGGCCATGGCTACACCTTC
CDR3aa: CSVQIQGGHGYTF

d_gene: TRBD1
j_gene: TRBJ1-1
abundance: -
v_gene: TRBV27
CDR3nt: TGTGCCAGCAGGTCCACAGGGGTAATGAACACTGAAGCTTTCTTT
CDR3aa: CASRSTGVMNTEAFF

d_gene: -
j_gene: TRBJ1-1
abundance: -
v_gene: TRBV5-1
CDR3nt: TGCGCCAGCAGCTTGACCCCAGGGAACACTGAAGCTTTCTTT
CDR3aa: CASSLTPGNTEAFF

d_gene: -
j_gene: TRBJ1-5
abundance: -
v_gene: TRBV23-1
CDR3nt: TGCGCCAGCACCTCGGAGGGGATCCGCAATCAGCCCCAGCATTTT
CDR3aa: CASTSEGIRNQPQHF

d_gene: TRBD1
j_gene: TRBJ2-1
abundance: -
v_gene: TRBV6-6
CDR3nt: TGTGCCAGCAGAAAACAGGACAGGGGGCCCAATGAGCAGTTCTTC
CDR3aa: CASRKQDRGPNEQFF

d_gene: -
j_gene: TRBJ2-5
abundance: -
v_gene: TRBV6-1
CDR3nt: TGTGCCAGCAGTGAAACCTTCGGGGGTTCGGAGACCCAGTACTTC
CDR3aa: CASSETFGGSETQYF

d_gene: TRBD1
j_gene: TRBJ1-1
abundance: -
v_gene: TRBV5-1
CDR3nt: TGCGCCAGCAGGAGGGGGCTGAACACTGAAGCTTTCTTT
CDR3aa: CASRRGLNTEAFF

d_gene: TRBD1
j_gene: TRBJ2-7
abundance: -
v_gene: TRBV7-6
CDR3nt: TGTGCCAGCAGCGCCGACAGGGAAGGCTACGAGCAGTACTTC
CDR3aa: CASSADREGYEQYF

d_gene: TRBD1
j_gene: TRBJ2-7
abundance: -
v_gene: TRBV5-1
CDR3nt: TGCGCCAGCAGCATTGACCCCGGGACAGTAGACGAGCAGTACTTC
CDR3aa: CASSIDPGTVDEQYF

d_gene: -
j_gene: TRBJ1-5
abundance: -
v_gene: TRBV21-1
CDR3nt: TGTGCCAGCAGCAAAGCGTTCTCAGGGAAGGAAGGCAATCAGCCCCAGCATTTT
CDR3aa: CASSKAFSGKEGNQPQHF

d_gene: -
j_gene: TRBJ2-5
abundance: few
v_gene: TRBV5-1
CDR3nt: TGCGCCAGCAGCCTCCAAGAGACCCAGTACTTC
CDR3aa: CASSLQETQYF

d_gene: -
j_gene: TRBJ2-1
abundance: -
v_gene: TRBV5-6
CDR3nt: TGTGCCAGCAGCAAAACAGGGATAAGCTCCTACAATGAGCAGTTCTTC
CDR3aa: CASSKTGISSYNEQFF

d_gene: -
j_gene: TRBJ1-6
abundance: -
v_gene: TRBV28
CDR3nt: TGTGCCAGCAGTCCGGGAATGACACCCCTCCACTTT
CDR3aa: CASSPGMTPLHF

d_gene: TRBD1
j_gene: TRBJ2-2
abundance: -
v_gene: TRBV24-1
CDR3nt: TGTGCCACCAGTGACCATACAGGGGGCCCCGGGGAGCTGTTTTTT
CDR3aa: CATSDHTGGPGELFF

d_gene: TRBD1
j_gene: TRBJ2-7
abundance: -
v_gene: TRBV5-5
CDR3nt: TGTGCCAGCAGCTTAGGACAGGGCAATCCTTTCTACGAGCAGTACTTC
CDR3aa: CASSLGQGNPFYEQYF

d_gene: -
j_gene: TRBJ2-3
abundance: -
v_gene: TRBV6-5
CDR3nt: TGTGCCAGCGGCGTCGGGGTCCCGAGGTATTTT
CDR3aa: CASGVGVPRYF

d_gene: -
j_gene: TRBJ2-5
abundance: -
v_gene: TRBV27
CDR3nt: TGTGCCAGCAGCAGTTTCAGGCCCGGGAAAGAGACCCAGTACTTC
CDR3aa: CASSSFRPGKETQYF